Listed below are T cell receptor beta chains from one sample, sequenced in a study of T cell repertoires and leukemia-associated antigens. These TCRs' antigens remain unknown. TCRdb reprocessed the 5' RACE reads via MiXCR and lists one record per CDR3 protein. The sample carries 10,000 to 13,000 distinct CDR3 sequences, approximately 43% recorded once. The sequenced sample was CD3+ T cells sorted from blood and cultured. These receptors all stem from a female donor in good health. Each CDR3 is given with its conserved first and last residue. Fields, in order: V gene, D gene, clone size, J gene, CDR3 DNA, CDR3 protein. The D gene is left open where the match is weak. Some rows have no size entry. The others give once, few or many, or a class for an expanded clone.

TRBV20-1	TRBD2	.	TRBJ2-7	TGCAGTGCTGAGGCCCTATCAGGGACTAGCGGGGCTAGGGTCTACGAGCAGTACTTC	CSAEALSGTSGARVYEQYF
TRBV2	.	many	TRBJ1-2	TGTGCCAGCAGTGAAGTTAGTTGGGGCAGGAACTATGGCTACACCTTC	CASSEVSWGRNYGYTF
TRBV5-1	TRBD1	many	TRBJ2-3	TGCGCCAGCAGCTACGGACAGGGAACAGGTTCGAGCACAGATACGCAGTATTTT	CASSYGQGTGSSTDTQYF
TRBV4-3	.	.	TRBJ2-1	TGCGCCAGCAGCCAAGACAGGGGGGTCGCTAGTTACAATGAGCAGTTCTTC	CASSQDRGVASYNEQFF
TRBV20-1	TRBD2	.	TRBJ2-5	TGCAGTGCTAGAGGGTGGACTAGCCCGGAGACCCAGTACTTC	CSARGWTSPETQYF
TRBV4-2	.	.	TRBJ1-1	TGTGCCAGCAGCCAACTACATAAAGCTTCCTTT	CASSQLHKASF
TRBV20-1	TRBD1	medium-sized	TRBJ2-5	TGCAGTGCCACCGGGACAGGGGAAGAGACCCAGTACTTC	CSATGTGEETQYF
TRBV5-6	.	.	TRBJ2-7	TGTGCCAGTAGCTTGGGCCAAAGCTTAGACGAGCAGTACTTC	CASSLGQSLDEQYF
TRBV6-5	.	medium-sized	TRBJ1-2	TGTGCCAGCAGTTACTCGAAGGGGACGAAACATGGCTACACCTTC	CASSYSKGTKHGYTF
TRBV6-5	.	.	TRBJ2-6	TGTGCCAGCAGGATAACGTACTCTGGGGCCAACGTCCTGACTTTC	CASRITYSGANVLTF
TRBV20-1	.	.	TRBJ1-5	TGCAGTGCTAGGGGCCGGGCAAATCAGCCCCAGCATTTT	CSARGRANQPQHF
TRBV6-5	.	once	TRBJ2-3	TGTGCCAGCAGTCGAACGACAGACCCAGATACGCAGTATTTT	CASSRTTDPDTQYF
TRBV12-3/TRBV12-4	TRBD2	many	TRBJ2-1	TGTGCCAGCAGTACCGAATATTTAGCGGGAGGGCCGCATGAGCAGTTCTTC	CASSTEYLAGGPHEQFF
TRBV29-1	.	.	TRBJ2-1	TGCAGCGTTGAGGTTACTACTAGCCTCTCCTACGGTGAGCAGTTCTTC	CSVEVTTSLSYGEQFF
TRBV6-6	TRBD1	medium-sized	TRBJ2-4	TGTGCCAGCAGTACTTCCGGGACAGGGGGAAACATTCAGTACTTC	CASSTSGTGGNIQYF
TRBV18	TRBD1	medium-sized	TRBJ2-7	TGTGCCAGCTCACCAATGGCAGGGGGATGGGACGAGCAGTACTTC	CASSPMAGGWDEQYF
TRBV4-2	.	.	TRBJ2-4	TGTGCCAGCAGCCAACAGGGGCTAGCCAAAAACATTCAGTACTTC	CASSQQGLAKNIQYF
TRBV9	TRBD1	.	TRBJ2-7	TGTGCCAGCAGCGTAGGACAGGGGAACCACGAGCAGTACTTC	CASSVGQGNHEQYF
TRBV7-2	.	.	TRBJ1-2	TGTGCCAGCAGCTTAGGCTGGGGGAGCTATGGCTACACCTTC	CASSLGWGSYGYTF
TRBV20-1	TRBD1	.	TRBJ2-2	TGCAGCACCCGGGGACAGTCGAACACCGGGGAGCTGTTTTTT	CSTRGQSNTGELFF
TRBV5-1	.	medium-sized	TRBJ1-6	TGCGCCAGCAGCTTGGCCGGGCCGGGCTATAATTCACCCCTCCACTTT	CASSLAGPGYNSPLHF
TRBV4-1	.	few	TRBJ2-7	TGCGCCAGCAGCCAAGATCGTGTTGGGATCTACGAGCAGTACTTC	CASSQDRVGIYEQYF
TRBV5-1	.	medium-sized	TRBJ1-2	TGCGCCAGCAGCTTCCCTGGAGGGTCTGACTATGGCTACACCTTC	CASSFPGGSDYGYTF
TRBV5-1	.	medium-sized	TRBJ1-6	TGCGCCAGCAGCTTGCGTCCGACGAATTCACCCCTCCACTTT	CASSLRPTNSPLHF
TRBV21-1	.	medium-sized	TRBJ2-1	TGTGCCAGCAGCAAAGTCAGTGTTTACCGGGAGTGCTACAATGAGCAGTTCTTC	CASSKVSVYRECYNEQFF
TRBV20-1	TRBD2	.	TRBJ2-3	TGCAGTGCTAGGACTAGCGGGAGTGGATCCGGCACAGATACGCAGTATTTT	CSARTSGSGSGTDTQYF
TRBV24-1	.	.	TRBJ2-2	TGTGCCACCAGTGAAACCGGGACAACGAACACCGGGGAGCTGTTTTTT	CATSETGTTNTGELFF
TRBV20-1	.	few	TRBJ1-1	TGCAGTGCTAGAGGGAACACTGAAGCTTTCTTT	CSARGNTEAFF
TRBV4-3	.	medium-sized	TRBJ2-1	TGCGCCAGCAGCCAAGATTCCCAGGGGGGTGAGCAGTTCTTC	CASSQDSQGGEQFF
TRBV10-3	TRBD2	many	TRBJ2-1	TGTGCCATCAGGACCCAGCGGGGCTACAATGAGCAGTTCTTC	CAIRTQRGYNEQFF
TRBV5-6	.	.	TRBJ2-7	TGTGCCAGCAGCTCGCTAGAGGGGGGGTTAGTGGCTACCTACGAGCAGTACTTC	CASSSLEGGLVATYEQYF
TRBV5-4	.	medium-sized	TRBJ2-1	TGTGCCAGCAGCTTGAGCGGTAGCTCCTACAATGAGCAGTTCTTC	CASSLSGSSYNEQFF
TRBV5-1	TRBD1	.	TRBJ2-1	TGCGCCAGCAGCTTGGCGGCAGGAGGATTAATAGTGGCTGACAGGGATGAGCAGTTCTTC	CASSLAAGGLIVADRDEQFF
TRBV29-1	.	.	TRBJ1-1	TGCAGCGTGAATAGTGGGGGTCGGGGCAACACTGAAGCTTTCTTT	CSVNSGGRGNTEAFF
TRBV4-1	.	.	TRBJ1-2	TGCGCCAGCAGCCAAGATCCCCGTCAAGGCTCTAACTATGGCTACACCTTC	CASSQDPRQGSNYGYTF
TRBV20-1	.	.	TRBJ2-1	TGCAGTGCTATCGCGGGCAGGGGGGTAAGCGATGAGCAGTTCTTC	CSAIAGRGVSDEQFF
TRBV5-1	TRBD1	.	TRBJ1-1	TGCGCCAGCAGCAATCCGGGACAGCCGAACACTGAAGCTTTCTTT	CASSNPGQPNTEAFF
TRBV4-2	.	.	TRBJ2-1	TGTGCCAGCAGCCAAGGGACCACCTACAATGAGCAGTTCTTC	CASSQGTTYNEQFF
TRBV20-1	.	hyperexpanded	TRBJ2-3	TGCAGTGCTAGAGCCGCATTACTAGGCAGAAACCGGGGAGATACGCAGTATTTT	CSARAALLGRNRGDTQYF
TRBV5-1	TRBD1	many	TRBJ2-7	TGCGCCAGCAGCTTGAAAGGACAGGACTACGAGCAGTACTTC	CASSLKGQDYEQYF
TRBV20-1	.	.	TRBJ2-3	TGCAGTGCTAGAGCCTCATTACTAGGCAGGAACTGGGGAGATACGCAGTATTTT	CSARASLLGRNWGDTQYF
TRBV20-1	.	.	TRBJ1-2	TGCAGTGCTAGAGATTTGTTGGGGCTCTATGGCTACACCTTC	CSARDLLGLYGYTF
TRBV7-9	.	once	TRBJ1-5	TGTGCCAGCAGTCCCGGGCATAGCAATCAGCCCCAGCATTTT	CASSPGHSNQPQHF
TRBV7-2	.	few	TRBJ2-7	TGTGCCAGCAGCCCCCTCGGCGTTTCCTACGAGCAGTACTTC	CASSPLGVSYEQYF
TRBV7-8	.	large	TRBJ2-7	TGTGCCAGCAGCCGAACCCGCCACGAGCAGTACTTC	CASSRTRHEQYF
TRBV20-1	.	medium-sized	TRBJ1-6	TGCAGTGCTCCACAGGGATATAATTCACCCCTCCACTTT	CSAPQGYNSPLHF
TRBV5-1	.	.	TRBJ2-2	TGCGCCAGTAGCTTCCAAAACACCGGGGAGCTGTTTTTT	CASSFQNTGELFF
TRBV24-1	TRBD1	medium-sized	TRBJ1-1	TGTGCCACCAGTGATCGCAGACAGGGGGCTTTCTTT	CATSDRRQGAFF
TRBV20-1	TRBD2	many	TRBJ2-7	TGCAGTGGACGACTAGCGGGAGGGGTCTACGAGCAGTACTTC	CSGRLAGGVYEQYF
TRBV20-1	TRBD2	.	TRBJ2-1	TGCAGTGCTAGAGAACGGGGCGGGAGTTCGGGTTACAATGAGCAGTTCTTC	CSARERGGSSGYNEQFF